Shown below are 21 T cell receptor beta chains from a single sample sequenced in a study of shared clonotypes between healthy human individuals. The repertoire was sequenced with immunoSEQ multiplex PCR; TCRdb's copy has only in-frame clones and lacks some. This sample has 2,500,000 or so clones, with 85% to 95% found just once. The specimen sequenced was naive CD4+ T cells sorted from blood. The subset denotes: CD45RA+ positively selected. The receptor set was obtained from a man between 18 and 29 years old in good health.

This chain uses TRBV5-4 with TRBJ2-3; D may be TRBD2 (6 bases). The CDR3 sequence is 14 residues long. Germline loops: CDR1 SGHNT, CDR2 YYREEE (reference sequence). Trimming cost V 0 bases and J 6 bases, with 11 bases left between them. CDR3 loop: CASSLAAEGDTQYF. The CDR3 DNA reads TGTGCCAGCAGCTTGGCGGCGGAGGGGGATACGCAGTATTTT. Supplemented by reference TRBV5-4 and TRBJ2-3, the full variable domain reads ETGVTQSPTHLIKTRGQQVTLRCSSQSGHNTVSWYQQALGQGPQFIFQYYREEENGRGNFPPRFSGLQFPNYSSELNVNALELDDSALYLCASSLAAEGDTQYFGPGTRLTVL.

V is TRBV18 and J is TRBJ1-1; 10 nucleotides line up with TRBD1. The ends lost 6 bases at V and 0 bases at J; junction bases unmatched: 7. From germline, CDR1 is KGHSH and CDR2 LQKENI. This CDR3 comprises 16 residues. CDR3 DNA: TGTGCCAGCTCGAAGTCCGGGACAGGGGTGAACACTGAAGCTTTCTTT. It specifies CASSKSGTGVNTEAFF.

J is TRBJ2-7 and V is TRBV5-5; D is unresolved. The CDR3 is made up of 14 amino acids. V was trimmed by 3 bases and J by 0 bases, leaving 10 bases between them. Germline V CDR1 and CDR2: SGHKS, YYEKEE (reference sequence). Here the CDR3 DNA reads TGTGCCAGCAGCTCTTGGTCGAGCTCCTACGAGCAGTACTTC. Protein: CASSSWSSSYEQYF. Using reference TRBV5-5 and TRBJ2-7 for the parts outside the CDR3, the full variable domain is DAGVTQSPTHLIKTRGQQVTLRCSPISGHKSVSWYQQVLGQGPQFIFQYYEKEERGRGNFPDRFSARQFPNYSSELNVNALLLGDSALYLCASSSWSSSYEQYFGPGTRLTVT.

The chain recombines TRBV15 with TRBJ2-7; tentative D call: TRBD2 (5 bases). Trimming stripped 3 bases from V and 2 bases from J, with 14 bases between. Germline CDR1 LNHNV, CDR2 YYDKDF (reference sequence). The CDR3 runs to 15 residues. This chain's CDR3 is CATSREAVDTYEQYF. In DNA form, the CDR3 reads TGTGCCACCAGCAGGGAGGCCGTAGATACCTACGAGCAGTACTTC.

This clone occurred once. The V call is TRBV7-2, the J call TRBJ2-1, with 8 bases identical to TRBD2. Germline CDR1 SGHTA, CDR2 FQGNSA. V lost 5 bases to trimming and J lost 0 bases; unmatched junction nucleotides: 6. The length of the CDR3 is 16 residues. CDR3 in amino acids: CASSPVAGSSYNEQFF. The CDR3 DNA is TGTGCCAGCAGCCCCGTAGCGGGAAGCTCCTACAATGAGCAGTTCTTC.

The chain employs TRBV25-1 and TRBJ1-6, with D possibly matching TRBD1 (5 bases). CDR1 is MGHDK and CDR2 is SYGVNS in the germline V gene. V was pared by 1 base and J by 3 bases, with 13 bases between. This CDR3 comprises 17 residues. CDR3 nucleotides: TGTGCCAGCAGTGAATCGTGGTCAGGGAACTATAATTCACCCCTCCACTTT. As protein: CASSESWSGNYNSPLHF. Full variable domain (missing parts from reference TRBV25-1 and TRBJ1-6): EADIYQTPRYLVIGTGKKITLECSQTMGHDKMYWYQQDPGMELHLIHYSYGVNSTEKGDLSSESTVSRIRTEHFPLTLESARPSHTSQYLCASSESWSGNYNSPLHFGNGTRLTVT.

The gene calls are TRBV18 and TRBJ2-2; TRBD1 aligns across 10 bases. CDR1 is KGHSH, CDR2 LQKENI, per germline. V was clipped by 3 bases and J by 4 bases; unmatched bases: 5. The CDR3 contains 16 residues. In DNA, the CDR3 is TGTGCCAGCTCACCGCCGGGACAGGGGATCACCGGGGAGCTGTTTTTT. This translates into CASSPPGQGITGELFF.

The V call is TRBV19, the J call TRBJ1-2; 8 nucleotides match TRBD1. J gave up 8 bases and V 7 bases, and 15 bases lay outside the gene matches. CDR3 length: 15 amino acids. Germline CDR1 is LNHDA and CDR2 is SQIVND (reference sequence). CDR3 in DNA: TGTGCCAGTACCTTCCCAGGACAGGGATTCGAGGGCTACACCTTC. Protein sequence: CASTFPGQGFEGYTF.

This chain connects TRBV11-3 to TRBJ2-1; a weak D match, TRBD1 (6 bases). The CDR3 is 14 residues long. The germline gives CDR1 SGHNT, CDR2 YENEEA. Trimming left V 3 bases short and J 2 bases short, with 8 bases between. The CDR3 spells CASSFGGAYNEQFF. The CDR3, as DNA: TGTGCCAGCAGCTTTGGGGGCGCCTACAATGAGCAGTTCTTC.

This clone turned up a few times. This same CDR3 is encoded by further DNA sequences in the sample. The V gene is TRBV9, the J gene TRBJ1-2; the D is unclear. CDR1 is SGDLS, CDR2 YYNGEE, per germline. The CDR3 is made up of 15 amino acids. Trimming left V 2 bases short and J 0 bases short, with 11 bases between. The CDR3 sequence is CASSVDVIPNYGYTF. DNA of the CDR3: TGTGCCAGCAGCGTTGACGTGATTCCTAACTATGGCTACACCTTC. The full variable domain, in which reference TRBV9 and TRBJ1-2 provide the parts outside the CDR3, is DSGVTQTPKHLITATGQRVTLRCSPRSGDLSVYWYQQSLDQGLQFLIQYYNGEERAKGNILERFSAQQFPDLHSELNLSSLELGDSALYFCASSVDVIPNYGYTFGSGTRLTVV.

The rearrangement uses TRBV6-5 and TRBJ1-1; maybe TRBD1 (6 bases). The CDR3 covers 13 residues. The V gene's germline CDR1 is MNHEY and CDR2 SVGAGI. V lost 6 bases, J lost 7 bases, and 15 bases lay in between. The DNA for the CDR3 is TGTGCCAGCAGCCAAGGGACATTCTTTGAAGCTTTCTTT. This translates into CASSQGTFFEAFF.

This rearrangement joins TRBV5-4 to TRBJ2-1, with D possibly TRBD2 on 6 matching bases. The CDR3 has 14 amino acids. The V and J ends lost 6 bases and 8 bases respectively, with 18 bases between them. Per the germline V gene, CDR1 is SGHNT and CDR2 is YYREEE (reference sequence). The CDR3: CASNAGDFADEQFF. The CDR3 region has the DNA TGTGCCAGCAACGCCGGGGACTTCGCGGATGAGCAGTTCTTC.

This clone was counted a few times. This chain connects TRBV4-1 to TRBJ2-6; 7 bases fit TRBD2. V lost 0 bases and J lost 8; bases outside the gene matches: 4. The CDR3 totals 15 residues. Germline V CDR1 and CDR2: MGHRA, YSYEKL. The CDR3: CASSQDPRESNVLTF. DNA for the CDR3: TGCGCCAGCAGCCAAGATCCGCGGGAGTCCAACGTCCTGACTTTC.

This clone has a single count. CDR3 protein: CASSSSTGTSYEQYF. In DNA, the CDR3 is TGCGCCAGCAGCTCCTCGACAGGGACGTCCTACGAGCAGTACTTC. This rearrangement joins TRBV5-1 to TRBJ2-5, with 7 bases matching TRBD1. The end of the DNA fits TRBJ2-7 better, so the J call may be wrong. This CDR3 comprises 15 residues. CDR1 and CDR2 from the germline V gene are SGHRS and YFSETQ.

V and J are TRBV25-1 and TRBJ1-4; 7 nucleotides align to TRBD1. This CDR3 has 15 amino acids. Germline V gives CDR1 MGHDK, CDR2 SYGVNS. The junction had 6 bases not matched to a gene; V was cut back by 4 bases and J by 4 bases. The CDR3 spells CASSARTGVNEKLFF. As DNA, the CDR3 is TGTGCCAGCAGTGCCCGGACAGGAGTTAATGAAAAACTGTTTTTT.

The rearrangement joins TRBV6-4 to TRBJ2-2; 8 bases agree with TRBD1. This CDR3 has 15 amino acids. Looked up from germline, CDR1 is MRHNA and CDR2 is SNTAGT. Losses at the gene ends were 5 bases for V and 4 bases for J; bases not matched to a gene: 6. DNA for the CDR3: TGTGCCAGCAGTCCCAGGGGGCTGCCCACCGGGGAGCTGTTTTTT. Its protein is CASSPRGLPTGELFF.

This sequence joins TRBV10-3 and TRBJ2-3; D gene unclear. The CDR3 sequence is 13 residues long. Germline CDR1 is ENHRY and CDR2 is SYGVKD. V lost 4 bases and J lost 0, with 5 bases in between. CDR3 amino acids: CAISGNSTDTQYF. The CDR3 nucleotides read TGTGCCATCAGTGGCAACAGCACAGATACGCAGTATTTT.

The CDR3 here is CASGRTGNEKLFF. DNA for the CDR3: TGTGCCAGCGGCCGGACAGGGAATGAAAAACTGTTTTTT. The gene calls are TRBV6-6 and TRBJ1-4, with 8 bases fitting TRBD1. The J segment lost 5 bases and the V segment lost 8 bases, leaving 4 bases of the junction unmatched. CDR3 length equals 13 residues. Germline CDR1 reads MNHNY; CDR2 reads SVGAGI (reference sequence).

The genes are TRBV7-8 and TRBJ1-2, with D possibly TRBD1 on 6 matching bases. V was cut by 5 bases and J by 7 bases, with 26 bases left in between. Germline CDR1 reads SGHVS; CDR2 reads FQNEAQ. The CDR3 spans 17 residues. As DNA, the CDR3 is TGTGCCAGCAGCCTGAGAACTACTGGGACATTAGGGATTGGCTACACCTTC. Translating gives CASSLRTTGTLGIGYTF.

About this clone: Other DNA sequences in this sample translate to the same CDR3. V is TRBV7-9 and J is TRBJ1-1; D not resolved. The CDR3 sequence is 14 residues long. Trimming shortened V by 1 base and J by 0 bases, and 6 bases separated the two germline ends. The germline V gene encodes CDR1 SEHNR and CDR2 FQNEAQ (reference sequence). DNA of the CDR3: TGTGCCAGCAGCTTAGGAGCTTTGAACACTGAAGCTTTCTTT. Translating it yields CASSLGALNTEAFF.

The chain couples TRBV6-5 to TRBJ2-3; D might be TRBD2 (6 bases). The CDR3 totals 15 residues. Trimming stripped 2 bases from V and 3 bases from J, with 12 bases between. Per germline, CDR1 MNHEY and CDR2 SVGAGI. The DNA of the CDR3 is TGTGCCAGCAGTTACGTGGGGGGACTTACAGATACGCAGTATTTT. It yields the protein CASSYVGGLTDTQYF.